This T cell receptor beta chain was obtained from a study of blood T cell repertoires in COVID-19. Across the study: Some COVID-19 samples were acute and others convalescent; all came from the United States, Italy and Spain. PBMCs, B-cell-depleted T cells, or T cells provided the cDNA or gDNA that made up the material.

Assay: immunoSEQ multiplex PCR; the TCRdb copy retains only in-frame clones and omits some. This sample has some 200,000 clones, with roughly 94% found just once. The CDR3 contains 15 residues. Trimming removed 6 bases from V and 5 bases from J, with 14 bases in between. From germline, CDR1 is MNHEY and CDR2 SVGAGI. The sequence was obtained from a man aged 30 to 45 with COVID-19, enrolled during active disease. The sample comprised peripheral blood. The J gene is TRBJ1-6, the V gene TRBV6-5; unclear D gene. The CDR3 loop is CASSAGWKNNSPLHF. As DNA, the CDR3 is TGTGCCAGCAGCGCCGGGTGGAAAAATAATTCACCCCTCCACTTT.